These T cell receptor beta chains were read from a single sample in a study of blood T cell repertoires in COVID-19. The method was immunoSEQ multiplex PCR; TCRdb's version includes in-frame clones alone and lacks a portion of them. Of under 200,000 clones listed, around 82% were seen once; the top ten hold approximately 18%. Material for sequencing was peripheral blood. The receptors stem from a woman in her seventies who had recovered from COVID-19. CDR3s leave out the opening cysteine and the closing phenylalanine or tryptophan.

>TRBJ2-2|TRBV28
ASIPPSGGRAWDTGELF
>TRBJ1-2|TRBV18
ASSPQPGQLYGYT
>TRBJ2-7|TRBV9
ASSVDGRVSSYEQY
>TRBJ2-5|TRBV19
ASSIARGRETQY
>TRBJ2-7|TRBV18
ASSPPSTGARASYEQY
>TRBJ2-2|TRBV7-6
ASSSPLSAGDTGELF
>TRBJ1-2|TRBV5-4
ASTRGQGWGYT
>TRBJ2-1|TRBV27
ASRGLAGRKDEQF
>TRBJ2-7|TRBV6-1
ASSNPDRAAGEQY
>TRBJ2-1|TRBV4-3
ASPGRLAGRRSGQF
>TRBJ2-4|TRBV7-2
ASSASTPLGPGNIQY
>TRBJ2-7|TRBV7-8
ASSLRGPGGGHEQY
>TRBJ1-5|TRBV10-3
AISESGRTSGRARTFNQPQH
>TRBJ1-2|TRBV2
ASSGQGVLYYGYT
>TRBJ1-2|TRBV5-1
ASRPGQGGGHYGYT
>TRBJ1-1|TRBV5-1
ASSLAGAGRTEAF
>TRBJ2-2|TRBV4-2
ASSQVGVAGGTGELF
>TRBJ2-5|TRBV7-9
ASSSGVAGGETQY
>TRBJ2-1|TRBV2
ASRGTSGGDEQF
>TRBJ1-2|TRBV5-4
ASSLAGSGGPTAGYT
>TRBJ2-6|TRBV3-1/TRBV3-2
ASSHTSDSGANVLT
>TRBJ1-6|TRBV5-1
ASSAGTAEGSPLH
>TRBJ1-5|TRBV28
ASTRDIRNQPQH
>TRBJ1-3|TRBV6-5
ASSYIPRVSGNTIY
>TRBJ1-5|TRBV28
ASSMDTPSNQPQH
>TRBJ1-1|TRBV5-1
ASSLWGQGGNTEAF
>TRBJ1-5|TRBV18
ASSPRTGDNQPQH
>TRBJ2-3|TRBV10-3
AINREPVGTQY
>TRBJ1-5|TRBV18
ASSPYRGGQPQH
>TRBJ1-1|TRBV18
ASSQSLGANTEAF
>TRBJ2-7|TRBV5-8
ASTPPAGAKGSYEQY
>TRBJ2-1|TRBV20-1
SASGGYNEQF
>TRBJ1-1|TRBV12-5
ASGLFGTTNTEAF
>TRBJ2-7|TRBV30
AWGDRGLYEQY
>TRBJ1-6|TRBV10-3
AISEYAGQGTNSPLH
>TRBJ2-1|TRBV6-5
ASRMGGGSF
>TRBJ2-7|TRBV2
ASSGTPRGGAYEQY
>TRBJ2-3|TRBV5-8
ASSLSLGTDTQY
>TRBJ2-7|TRBV5-1
ASSTGRGAEQY
>TRBJ1-5|TRBV28
ASSEDRENQPQH
>TRBJ2-7|TRBV9
ASSVPHRGGNEQY
>TRBJ2-4|TRBV4-3
ASSREGENIQY
>TRBJ2-1|TRBV18
ASSPARDSNEQF
>TRBJ2-7|TRBV30
GGGNYYEQY
>TRBJ1-5|TRBV7-6
ASSPPGNGNQPQH
>TRBJ2-2|TRBV5-4
ASSLPGQNTGELF
>TRBJ1-5|TRBV6-1
ASSESVQPQH
>TRBJ1-1|TRBV18
ASSPVGGANTEAF
>TRBJ2-7|TRBV19
ASRARQASEQY
>TRBJ2-7|TRBV27
ASSPRGGGYEQY